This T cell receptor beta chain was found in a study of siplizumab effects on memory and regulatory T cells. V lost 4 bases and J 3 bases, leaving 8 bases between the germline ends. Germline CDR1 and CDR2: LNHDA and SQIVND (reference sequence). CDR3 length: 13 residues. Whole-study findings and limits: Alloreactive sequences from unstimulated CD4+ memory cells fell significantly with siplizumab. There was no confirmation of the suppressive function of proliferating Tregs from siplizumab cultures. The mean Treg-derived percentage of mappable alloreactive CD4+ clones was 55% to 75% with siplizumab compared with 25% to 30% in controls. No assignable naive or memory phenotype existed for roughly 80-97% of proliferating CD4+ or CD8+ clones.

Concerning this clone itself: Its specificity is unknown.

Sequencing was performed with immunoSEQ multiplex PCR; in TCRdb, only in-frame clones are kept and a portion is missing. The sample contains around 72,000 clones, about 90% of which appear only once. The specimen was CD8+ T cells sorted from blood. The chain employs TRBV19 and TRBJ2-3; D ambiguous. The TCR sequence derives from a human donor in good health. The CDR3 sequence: CASSTRKTDTQYF. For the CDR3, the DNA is TGTGCCAGTAGTACCCGAAAAACAGATACGCAGTATTTT. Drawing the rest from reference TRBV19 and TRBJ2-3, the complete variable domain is DGGITQSPKYLFRKEGQNVTLSCEQNLNHDAMYWYRQDPGQGLRLIYYSQIVNDFQKGDIAEGYSVSREKKESFPLTVTSAQKNPTAFYLCASSTRKTDTQYFGPGTRLTVL.